The 29 T cell receptor beta chains listed next were all sequenced from one sample in a study of cytomegalovirus exposure and HLA in healthy donors. Use of 60 Vbeta and 13 Jbeta primers characterized the PCR. Sequencing was performed with immunoSEQ multiplex PCR; in TCRdb, only in-frame clones are kept and a portion is missing. The table records 110,000 or so clones, over 60% of them present only once. The material sequenced was PBMCs. Receptors originate from a young man in good health and CMV-seropositive.

V gene TRBV28 combines with J gene TRBJ2-1, with TRBD2 matching 9 bases. The CDR3 runs to 14 residues. CDR1 and CDR2 (germline): MDHEN, SYDVKM. The J segment lost 6 bases and the V segment lost 6 bases, leaving 6 bases of the junction unmatched. CDR3 sequence reads: CASRGSGGFNEQFF. CDR3 bases: TGTGCCAGCAGGGGTAGCGGGGGATTCAATGAGCAGTTCTTC.

The chain recombines TRBV2 with TRBJ1-6, with D perhaps matching TRBD1 (6 bases). The CDR3 has 16 amino acids. V was trimmed by 6 bases and J by 5 bases, leaving 17 bases between them. CDR1 and CDR2 from the germline V gene are SNHLY and FYNNEI. The CDR3 sequence is CASRVRGGRDNSPLHF. The DNA of the CDR3 is TGTGCCAGCAGAGTCAGGGGTGGTCGGGATAATTCACCCCTCCACTTT.

This clone turned up a few times. The V gene is TRBV5-1, the J gene TRBJ1-4, with no clear D. Germline V gives CDR1 SGHRS, CDR2 YFSETQ. The V and J ends lost 0 bases and 0 bases respectively, with 9 bases between them. The CDR3 sequence is 16 residues long. The CDR3, as DNA: TGCGCCAGCAGCTTGGCCCGGACTGCAACTAATGAAAAACTGTTTTTT. It encodes CASSLARTATNEKLFF.

The chain employs TRBV5-1 and TRBJ2-1; D might be TRBD1 (5 bases). The CDR3 contains 17 residues. Trimming pared 0 bases from V and 5 bases from J, leaving 18 bases between. Germline CDR1 is SGHRS and CDR2 is YFSETQ. CDR3 DNA: TGCGCCAGCAGCTTGGCTCCTGGGGCAGGGTTGGACAATGAGCAGTTCTTC. It is translated as CASSLAPGAGLDNEQFF.

A few counts support this clone. V usage is TRBV11-3 and J usage is TRBJ2-2; tentatively, D is TRBD1 (5 bases). The germline V gene encodes CDR1 SGHNT and CDR2 YENEEA. V lost 5 bases and J 7 bases, leaving 8 bases between the germline ends. There are 12 residues in the CDR3. CDR3 sequence (DNA): TGTGCCAGCAGCACAAGGGGCGGGGAGCTGTTTTTT. Its protein product is CASSTRGGELFF.

The rearrangement links TRBV2 to TRBJ1-4; TRBD1 aligns across 9 bases. CDR3 length: 15 residues. In germline, CDR1 is SNHLY, CDR2 FYNNEI. V lost 1 base, J lost 8 bases, and 5 bases stayed unmatched. The CDR3 DNA reads TGTGCCAGCAGTGAAGAAGGGACAGGGAGGGAAAAACTGTTTTTT. It translates to CASSEEGTGREKLFF.

The chain joins TRBV15 to TRBJ1-1; D gene uncertain. Trimming stripped 8 bases from V and 2 bases from J, with 12 bases between. CDR1 is LNHNV and CDR2 is YYDKDF in the germline V gene (reference sequence). This CDR3 contains 13 residues. The CDR3 region has the DNA TGTGCCACCGAGGTGGAGGGTAACACTGAAGCTTTCTTT. Translation gives CATEVEGNTEAFF.

V and J are TRBV7-9 and TRBJ2-5; a weak D match, TRBD2 (6 bases). The length of the CDR3 is 15 residues. CDR1 and CDR2 (germline): SEHNR, FQNEAQ (reference sequence). Trimming removed 5 bases at V and 2 bases at J, with 15 bases between. CDR3 loop: CASSHSGRGQETQYF. CDR3 DNA: TGTGCCAGCAGCCACAGTGGGCGGGGACAAGAGACCCAGTACTTC.

The table lists this clone with a count of one. The chain has TRBV10-3 and TRBJ2-5; a possible D gene is TRBD2 (6 bases). The CDR3 sequence is 14 residues long. The V gene lost 6 bases and the J gene lost 4 bases, with 15 bases spanning the gap. Germline V gene sequence: CDR1 ENHRY, CDR2 SYGVKD. In DNA form, the CDR3 reads TGTGCCATCAGCGGCGGAGGGGTAGGAGAGACCCAGTACTTC. Amino acids: CAISGGGVGETQYF.

The CDR3 region is CASSRVPGQGAEAFF. The DNA for the CDR3 is TGCGCCAGCAGCCGCGTACCGGGACAGGGGGCCGAAGCTTTCTTT. V and J are TRBV4-1 and TRBJ1-1; TRBD1 aligns across 12 bases. Germline assignment: CDR1 MGHRA and CDR2 YSYEKL. J lost 8 bases, V lost 4 bases, and 8 bases had no gene match. The CDR3 extends over 15 amino acids.

As regards this clone: Other DNA sequences of this sample code for an identical CDR3. V usage is TRBV28 and J usage is TRBJ2-3, with unresolved D. Germline assignment: CDR1 MDHEN and CDR2 SYDVKM. V was pared by 2 bases and J by 6 bases, with 3 bases between. This CDR3 is 11 amino acids long. The CDR3 nucleotides read TGTGCCAGCAGTTTACGGGATACGCAGTATTTT. It is translated as CASSLRDTQYF.

This rearrangement joins TRBV4-2 to TRBJ2-6; 8 nucleotides match TRBD2. Trimming removed 4 bases from V and 2 bases from J; junction bases left unmatched: 4. CDR1 LGHNA and CDR2 YNFKEQ come from the germline V gene. CDR3 length: 16 residues. The CDR3 DNA is TGTGCCAGCAGCCGGGGACTAGTCACTGGGGCCAACGTCCTGACTTTC. This encodes CASSRGLVTGANVLTF.

This chain's CDR3 is CASSSRTGKNTEAFF. Here the CDR3 DNA reads TGCGCCAGCAGCTCCCGGACAGGAAAGAACACTGAAGCTTTCTTT. This rearrangement joins TRBV5-1 to TRBJ1-1; 7 bases agree with TRBD1. CDR1 and CDR2 (germline): SGHRS, YFSETQ. V trimming: 3 bases; J trimming: 1 base; junction bases outside the gene matches: 6. The CDR3 contains 15 residues.

This clone was seen a few times. The chain couples TRBV29-1 to TRBJ2-3; TRBD1 matches 7 bases. Germline V CDR1 and CDR2: SQVTM, ANQGSEA. The CDR3 is 19 amino acids. Unmatched junction bases numbered 16, after V lost 0 bases and J lost 1 base. CDR3 coding DNA: TGCAGCGTTGAAGAAATACGGACAGGTTGGGGAAGGGGCACAGATACGCAGTATTTT. This translates into CSVEEIRTGWGRGTDTQYF.

The V gene is TRBV30, the J gene TRBJ1-5, with TRBD1 as a possible D gene (6 bases). Trimming pared 1 base from V and 5 bases from J, leaving 12 bases between. Germline CDR1 and CDR2: GTSNPN and SVGIG (reference sequence). This CDR3 has 14 residues. The CDR3 nucleotides are TGTGCCTGGAGTGCGGGCAGGGGAGATCAGCCCCAGCATTTT. It translates to CAWSAGRGDQPQHF.

The chain carries TRBV29-1 and TRBJ1-2; TRBD1 might be the D (5 bases). CDR3 length: 12 amino acids. The germline V and J ends were trimmed by 4 bases and 7 bases, with 13 bases remaining between them. The germline V gene encodes CDR1 SQVTM and CDR2 ANQGSEA. The CDR3 reads CSVVLQGCGYTF. CDR3 nucleotide sequence: TGCAGCGTTGTCCTCCAGGGTTGTGGCTACACCTTC.

The V gene is TRBV2, the J gene TRBJ1-5, with unresolved D. The CDR3 totals 12 residues. Germline V gene lookup returns CDR1 SNHLY and CDR2 FYNNEI. The V and J ends lost 6 bases and 6 bases respectively, with 9 bases between them. The CDR3 protein is CASRELSQPQHF. Here the CDR3 DNA reads TGTGCCAGCAGGGAGCTGAGTCAGCCCCAGCATTTT. Full variable domain (outside the CDR3, taken from reference TRBV2 and TRBJ1-5): EPEVTQTPSHQVTQMGQEVILRCVPISNHLYFYWYRQILGQKVEFLVSFYNNEISEKSEIFDDQFSVERPDGSNFTLKIRSTKLEDSAMYFCASRELSQPQHFGDGTRLSIL.

This clone was recorded a few times. The chain employs TRBV6-1 and TRBJ2-3; 7 bases are shared with TRBD2. Looked up from germline, CDR1 is MNHNS and CDR2 is SASEGT. V lost 5 bases to trimming and J lost 9 bases; unmatched junction nucleotides: 5. The CDR3 loop spans 12 amino acids. CDR3 DNA: TGTGCCAGCAGTTCCTCCGGGGGGACGCAGTATTTT. Amino acid sequence: CASSSSGGTQYF.

This clone was detected only once. The genes are TRBV6-4 and TRBJ2-7; the match to TRBD1 covers 7 bases. Germline CDR1 is MRHNA and CDR2 is SNTAGT. With V trimmed by 7 bases and J by 4 bases, 10 bases remained unmatched. This CDR3 is built from 14 residues. The CDR3, as DNA: TGTGCCAGCAATGAGACAGGGATATCTTACGAGCAGTACGTC. Translated: CASNETGISYEQYV.

The CDR3 nucleotides are TGTGCCAGCAGCTTAGATTTGACGGTAGCCTCCTACGAGCAGTACTTC. Translation gives CASSLDLTVASYEQYF. J is TRBJ2-7 and V is TRBV11-2; D gene unclear. Germline CDR1 reads SGHAT; CDR2 reads FQNNGV. V dropped 0 bases and J dropped 0 bases, with 12 bases sitting between them. This CDR3 spans 16 amino acids.

This clone occurred once. This chain links TRBV5-6 with TRBJ2-3; 8 bases are shared with TRBD2. The CDR3 totals 14 residues. The trim removed 1 base at V and 10 bases at J, leaving 8 bases unmatched. Germline assignment: CDR1 SGHDT and CDR2 YYEEEE. The CDR3 protein is CASSLLRGGVAQYF. CDR3 bases: TGTGCCAGCAGCTTGTTACGGGGGGGCGTAGCGCAGTATTTT. The full variable domain, in which reference TRBV5-6 and TRBJ2-3 provide the parts outside the CDR3, is DAGVTQSPTHLIKTRGQQVTLRCSPKSGHDTVSWYQQALGQGPQFIFQYYEEEERQRGNFPDRFSGHQFPNYSSELNVNALLLGDSALYLCASSLLRGGVAQYFGPGTRLTVL.

The chain combines TRBV28 with TRBJ1-2, with TRBD1 matching 10 bases. CDR1 is MDHEN and CDR2 is SYDVKM in the germline V gene. CDR3 size: 16 residues. V lost 5 bases to trimming and J lost 6 bases; unmatched junction nucleotides: 12. The CDR3: CASSPHRLDRGHGYTF. Here the CDR3 DNA reads TGTGCCAGCAGTCCACACCGCCTCGACAGGGGGCATGGCTACACCTTC.

The V gene is TRBV27, the J gene TRBJ2-3, with 9 bases aligning to TRBD2. Per the germline V gene, CDR1 is MNHEY and CDR2 is SMNVEV (reference sequence). Trimming removed 7 bases from V and 7 bases from J; junction bases left unmatched: 15. CDR3 size: 16 residues. The CDR3 reads CASTSVAGVGLHTQYF. CDR3 sequence (DNA): TGTGCCAGCACCTCAGTAGCGGGGGTCGGATTACATACGCAGTATTTT.

The chain employs TRBV28 and TRBJ1-5, with D unclear. The CDR3 extends over 20 amino acids. V lost 4 bases, J lost 3 bases, and 28 bases lay in between. Germline V gene data show CDR1 as MDHEN and CDR2 as SYDVKM. CDR3 sequence: CASSSLLFGGDIVFNQPQHF. The CDR3 DNA follows: TGTGCCAGCAGTTCCCTACTTTTCGGAGGCGACATCGTTTTCAATCAGCCCCAGCATTTT.

The CDR3 here is CASSLPRQGGTDTQYF. DNA of the CDR3: TGCGCCAGCAGCTTGCCACGACAGGGGGGCACAGATACGCAGTATTTT. V is TRBV5-1 and J is TRBJ2-3, with 9 positions matching TRBD1. The ends lost 1 base at V and 1 base at J; junction bases unmatched: 4. The CDR3 length is 16 residues. Germline CDR1 is SGHRS and CDR2 is YFSETQ.

On this clone: The same CDR3 also results from other DNA sequences found in this sample. The rearrangement uses TRBV6-1 and TRBJ2-3; TRBD1 agrees at 8 bases. The CDR3 sequence is 14 residues long. The germline CDR1 and CDR2 sequences are MNHNS and SASEGT. With 6 bases clipped from V and 6 bases from J, the junction kept 8 bases outside the gene matches. The CDR3 DNA sequence: TGTGCCAGCAGGGCGACAGGGGCCTTTGATACGCAGTATTTT. Amino acids: CASRATGAFDTQYF.

The chain carries TRBV6-6 and TRBJ2-7; TRBD1 matches at 7 bases. From germline, CDR1 is MNHNY and CDR2 SVGAGI (reference sequence). The CDR3 consists of 14 residues. V lost 6 bases to trimming and J lost 7 bases; unmatched junction nucleotides: 12. CDR3 in amino acids: CASRKTKGAREQYV. CDR3 in DNA: TGTGCCAGCAGAAAAACCAAGGGGGCGCGAGAGCAGTACGTC.

The CDR3 DNA reads TGTGCCAGCAGCTTAGTTGACACAAATCAGCCCCAGCATTTT. It encodes CASSLVDTNQPQHF. The V gene is TRBV7-8, the J gene TRBJ1-5, with D unclear. This CDR3 contains 14 residues. V dropped 1 base and J dropped 4 bases, with 8 bases sitting between them. From germline, CDR1 is SGHVS and CDR2 FQNEAQ.

DNA for the CDR3: TGTGCCATCCAGCGGGAATTCAACACTGAAGCTTTCTTT. It translates to CAIQREFNTEAFF. The chain links TRBV10-3 to TRBJ1-1; no definite D call. V was cut by 8 bases and J by 2 bases, with 12 bases left in between. From germline, CDR1 is ENHRY and CDR2 SYGVKD. The length of the CDR3 is 13 residues.